These 32 T cell receptor beta chains came from one sample sequenced in a study of cytomegalovirus exposure and HLA in healthy donors (dated by TCRdb to 2015 to 2018). Receptor libraries were prepared by the immunoSEQ multiplex PCR assay. A mixture of 60 forward primers for TCR Vbeta segments and 13 reverse primers for TCR Jbeta segments was used in the multiplex PCR. TCRdb obtained this table from immuneACCESS and retained in-frame rearrangements with V and J assigned. These tables miss some clones; where compared with another copy, unresolved V genes account for less than half of the shortfall, and the remainder is unexplained. Within this sample are fewer than 130,000 clones, with 78% of them counted one time only. Of the sample, roughly 1.3% is held by the ten largest clones. The source material was PBMCs. The receptors shown here come from a woman aged 25-40 years in good health and CMV-seronegative.

This chain joins TRBV5-1 and TRBJ2-2; no clear D. The CDR3 is 12 amino acids. V dropped 4 bases and J dropped 6 bases, with 7 bases sitting between them. Per the germline V gene, CDR1 is SGHRS and CDR2 is YFSETQ. CDR3 protein: CASSKEPGELFF. As DNA, the CDR3 is TGCGCCAGCAGCAAGGAGCCCGGGGAGCTGTTTTTT.

This clone has only a few counts. The genes are TRBV6-6 and TRBJ1-4; D might be TRBD1 (6 bases). The CDR3 consists of 16 residues. The ends were cut back, 5 bases at V and 8 bases at J, with 21 bases in the middle. Germline V gene data show CDR1 as MNHNY and CDR2 as SVGAGI (reference sequence). The CDR3 nucleotides are TGTGCCAGCAGTACCTCGTTCACAGGGATTGGAGAAAAACTGTTTTTT. Protein product: CASSTSFTGIGEKLFF.

J is TRBJ1-2 and V is TRBV29-1; D remains ambiguous. Per germline, CDR1 SQVTM and CDR2 ANQGSEA. The CDR3 runs 12 residues. V lost 4 bases and J 4 bases, leaving 10 bases between the germline ends. This chain's CDR3 is CSVASGAYGYTF. DNA of the CDR3: TGCAGCGTTGCCTCCGGAGCCTATGGCTACACCTTC.

The chain links TRBV5-1 to TRBJ2-1; TRBD1 might be the D (6 bases). V lost 0 bases and J 8 bases, leaving 15 bases between the germline ends. CDR1 SGHRS and CDR2 YFSETQ come from the germline V gene. The CDR3 runs to 15 residues. CDR3 coding DNA: TGCGCCAGCAGCTTGGATGGGGGCCGAGTCGATGAGCAGTTCTTC. The encoded protein is CASSLDGGRVDEQFF.

The chain links TRBV4-1 to TRBJ1-1; tentatively, D is TRBD1 (5 bases). The CDR3 extends over 15 amino acids. Germline loops: CDR1 MGHRA, CDR2 YSYEKL. Between the trimmed V and J ends, which lost 3 bases and 0 bases, there was a span of 11 bases. The chain's CDR3 is CASSHTVDMNTEAFF. CDR3 coding DNA: TGCGCCAGCAGCCATACGGTGGACATGAACACTGAAGCTTTCTTT.

This clone was counted a few times. The chain combines TRBV30 with TRBJ1-1, with D tentatively TRBD1 (5 bases). This CDR3 comprises 12 residues. Deletions cut 1 base from V and 6 bases from J, with 9 bases between. Germline V gene lookup returns CDR1 GTSNPN and CDR2 SVGIG (reference sequence). CDR3 sequence: CAWSGGDPEAFF. CDR3 coding DNA: TGTGCCTGGAGTGGGGGGGACCCTGAAGCTTTCTTT.

With regard to this clone: This CDR3 is also generated by other DNA sequences in the sample. The rearrangement links TRBV9 to TRBJ1-3; D uncertain. This CDR3 region has 15 residues. The V and J ends lost 0 bases and 2 bases respectively, with 9 bases between them. Germline CDR1 reads SGDLS; CDR2 reads YYNGEE. The CDR3 coding sequence is TGTGCCAGCAGCGTAGATCCGGGAACTGGAAACACCATATATTTT. Translation: CASSVDPGTGNTIYF. Full variable domain (missing parts from reference TRBV9 and TRBJ1-3): DSGVTQTPKHLITATGQRVTLRCSPRSGDLSVYWYQQSLDQGLQFLIQYYNGEERAKGNILERFSAQQFPDLHSELNLSSLELGDSALYFCASSVDPGTGNTIYFGEGSWLTVV.

This clone appeared a few times. V and J are TRBV7-2 and TRBJ2-7, with TRBD1 matching over 7 bases. This CDR3 is built from 14 residues. V trimming: 5 bases; J trimming: 1 base; junction bases outside the gene matches: 5. The germline V gene encodes CDR1 SGHTA and CDR2 FQGNSA. CDR3 sequence (DNA): TGTGCCAGCAGCCGTGACAGGGTTTCCTACGAGCAGTACTTC. It encodes CASSRDRVSYEQYF.

The J gene is TRBJ2-7, the V gene TRBV7-8, with a weak D call TRBD1 (6 bases). CDR1 SGHVS and CDR2 FQNEAQ come from the germline V gene. This CDR3 contains 14 residues. Trimming cost V 2 bases and J 2 bases, with 10 bases left between them. For the CDR3, the DNA is TGTGCCAGCAGCTTACTCACAGGGACCTACGAGCAGTACTTC. As protein: CASSLLTGTYEQYF.

CDR3 protein: CASSQGSGPGSPLHF. The CDR3 nucleotides are TGCGCCAGCAGCCAAGGTTCAGGGCCCGGTTCACCCCTCCACTTT. The chain is built from TRBV4-3 and TRBJ1-6; D is possibly TRBD1 (5 bases). The CDR3 is made up of 15 amino acids. Germline values: CDR1 LGHNA, CDR2 YSLEER. The V and J ends lost 1 base and 9 bases respectively, with 13 bases between them.

V gene TRBV27 combines with J gene TRBJ2-7; 8 nucleotides agree with TRBD1. V lost 5 bases to trimming and J lost 2 bases; unmatched junction nucleotides: 2. The germline V gene has CDR1 MNHEY and CDR2 SMNVEV (reference sequence). The CDR3 sequence is 13 residues long. CDR3 sequence: CASSQDRAYEQYF. The CDR3 DNA reads as TGTGCCAGCAGTCAGGACAGGGCCTACGAGCAGTACTTC.

This sequence joins TRBV6-1 and TRBJ2-7; D not resolved. This CDR3 is built from 11 residues. Trimming took 2 bases from V and 6 from J, leaving 5 bases between them. CDR1 and CDR2 from the germline V gene are MNHNS and SASEGT. CDR3 sequence (DNA): TGTGCCAGCAGTGAACCCGTCGAGCAGTACTTC. It is translated as CASSEPVEQYF.

The table lists this clone with a count of one. The chain has TRBV10-3 and TRBJ1-2, with D uncertain. Deletions cut 6 bases from V and 4 bases from J, with 18 bases between. This CDR3 comprises 15 residues. CDR1 and CDR2 from the germline V gene are ENHRY and SYGVKD. The CDR3 loop is CAISGAGLRGYGYTF. The CDR3 coding sequence is TGTGCCATCAGCGGCGCGGGCCTGCGGGGCTATGGCTACACCTTC.

As for this clone: Relative to the germline gene, one junction end is altered; a read error may explain this. The chain carries TRBV30 and TRBJ1-1, with D unresolved. Germline CDR1 GTSNPN, CDR2 SVGIG (reference sequence). The CDR3 is made up of 13 amino acids. As DNA, the CDR3 is TGTACCTGGAGTTACGCGTGGAACACTGAAGCTTTCTTT. As protein: CTWSYAWNTEAFF.

The chain uses TRBV28 and TRBJ1-1; tentatively, D is TRBD1 (6 bases). Germline values: CDR1 MDHEN, CDR2 SYDVKM. The V end was cut by 6 bases, the J end by 6 bases, with 14 bases between. This CDR3 has 13 residues. The CDR3 sequence is CASSPWGGSEAFF. DNA for the CDR3: TGTGCCAGCAGCCCCTGGGGGGGCTCTGAAGCTTTCTTT.

The chain couples TRBV6-6 to TRBJ2-7, with 12 nucleotides matching TRBD2. Germline V gene data show CDR1 as MNHNY and CDR2 as SVGAGI (reference sequence). The CDR3 runs to 12 residues. The CDR3 region is CATGLAGYEQYF. DNA for the CDR3: TGTGCTACGGGACTAGCGGGTTACGAGCAGTACTTC.

The genes are TRBV4-1 and TRBJ1-2; D remains unclear. The CDR3 loop spans 14 amino acids. V was pared by 3 bases and J by 5 bases, with 13 bases between. Looked up from germline, CDR1 is MGHRA and CDR2 is YSYEKL. The CDR3 DNA sequence: TGCGCCAGCAGCCAGGATGACTTTTCTTATGGCTACACCTTC. Translating gives CASSQDDFSYGYTF.

This chain uses TRBV7-9 with TRBJ2-3; 8 positions match TRBD1. Germline loops: CDR1 SEHNR, CDR2 FQNEAQ (reference sequence). The V and J ends lost 4 bases and 6 bases, in that order; junction bases with no gene match: 12. CDR3 size: 16 residues. The CDR3 loop is CASSSSGGVQRDTQYF. CDR3 bases: TGTGCCAGCAGCTCTTCAGGGGGCGTCCAGAGGGATACGCAGTATTTT.

This clone was picked up one time. The gene calls are TRBV7-9 and TRBJ2-1, with 7 bases aligning to TRBD2. Germline V gene data show CDR1 as SEHNR and CDR2 as FQNEAQ (reference sequence). The CDR3 runs to 16 residues. Unmatched junction bases numbered 7, after V lost 2 bases and J lost 3 bases. The CDR3 DNA sequence: TGTGCCAGCAGCTTAAGTCCGGGAGGCTACTACAATGAGCAGTTCTTC. Translated, it gives CASSLSPGGYYNEQFF.

The chain uses TRBV19 and TRBJ2-7, with 11 bases that match TRBD1. The CDR3 sequence is 14 residues long. Trimming took 8 bases from V and 2 from J; bases not matched to a gene: 5. Germline-derived CDR1 and CDR2 are LNHDA and SQIVND (reference sequence). CDR3 coding DNA: TGTGCCAGTCGGAGGGACAGGGGGGCCTACGAGCAGTACTTC. Protein sequence: CASRRDRGAYEQYF.

The chain recombines TRBV27 with TRBJ2-1, with 10 positions matching TRBD2. Germline assignment: CDR1 MNHEY and CDR2 SMNVEV (reference sequence). V gave up 6 bases and J gave up 4 bases; unmatched junction bases: 3. The CDR3 has 14 amino acids. The CDR3 sequence is CASRRAGGYNEQFF. The DNA for the CDR3 is TGTGCCAGCAGGAGAGCGGGAGGGTACAATGAGCAGTTCTTC.

The rearrangement links TRBV6-5 to TRBJ1-5; D not certain. This CDR3 is 14 amino acids long. Per the germline V gene, CDR1 is MNHEY and CDR2 is SVGAGI. The germline V and J ends were trimmed by 2 bases and 4 bases, with 9 bases remaining between them. CDR3 amino acids: CASSYAAGNQPQHF. The CDR3 region has the DNA TGTGCCAGCAGTTACGCGGCGGGGAATCAGCCCCAGCATTTT.

The chain combines TRBV9 with TRBJ2-5; TRBD1 matches at 9 bases. This CDR3 contains 15 residues. With 0 bases clipped from V and 2 bases from J, the junction kept 2 bases outside the gene matches. The germline CDR1 and CDR2 sequences are SGDLS and YYNGEE. CDR3 residues: CASSVGGTGQETQYF. CDR3 nucleotide sequence: TGTGCCAGCAGCGTAGGCGGGACAGGGCAAGAGACCCAGTACTTC. Supplemented by reference TRBV9 and TRBJ2-5, the full variable domain reads DSGVTQTPKHLITATGQRVTLRCSPRSGDLSVYWYQQSLDQGLQFLIQYYNGEERAKGNILERFSAQQFPDLHSELNLSSLELGDSALYFCASSVGGTGQETQYFGPGTRLLVL.

There are a few counts of this clone. The chain recombines TRBV6-1 with TRBJ1-5, with 7 bases aligning to TRBD1. V lost 2 bases, J lost 2 bases, and 6 bases stayed unmatched. Germline V gene data show CDR1 as MNHNS and CDR2 as SASEGT. The CDR3 loop spans 16 amino acids. CDR3 protein: CASSEIQGMGNQPQHF. The CDR3 coding sequence is TGTGCCAGCAGTGAAATACAGGGGATGGGCAATCAGCCCCAGCATTTT.

This clone was recorded a few times. The CDR3 nucleotides are TGTGCCAGCAGCATCCTGGGACAGGCAAATAATTCACCCCTCCACTTT. Translation gives CASSILGQANNSPLHF. The chain recombines TRBV5-6 with TRBJ1-6; 8 bases align to TRBD1. Germline V lookup: CDR1 SGHDT, CDR2 YYEEEE. V dropped 4 bases and J dropped 5; count of bases not matched to a gene: 8. The CDR3 has 16 amino acids.

This clone was recorded a few times. V usage is TRBV4-2 and J usage is TRBJ2-1, with 7 bases identical to TRBD2. V was pared by 1 base and J by 2 bases, with 2 bases of the junction left unmatched. Germline loops: CDR1 LGHNA, CDR2 YNFKEQ. The CDR3 spans 15 residues. This chain's CDR3 is CASSQVAGTYNEQFF. CDR3 nucleotide sequence: TGTGCCAGCAGCCAAGTAGCGGGCACCTACAATGAGCAGTTCTTC.

V usage is TRBV7-2 and J usage is TRBJ1-2, with D maybe TRBD1 (5 bases). Germline V gene data show CDR1 as SGHTA and CDR2 as FQGNSA. The CDR3 is made up of 12 amino acids. Trimming took off 1 base at V and 7 bases at J, with 7 bases between the two ends. CDR3 amino acids: CASSLGGGGYTF. Written as DNA, the CDR3 is TGTGCCAGCAGCTTAGGGGGGGGTGGCTACACCTTC.

The genes are TRBV20-1 and TRBJ2-7; TRBD2 agrees at 7 bases. CDR3 length equals 11 residues. V was clipped by 8 bases and J by 6 bases; unmatched bases: 7. From germline, CDR1 is DFQATT and CDR2 SNEGSKA (reference sequence). This chain's CDR3 is CSWEGPTEQYF. DNA for the CDR3: TGCAGTTGGGAGGGCCCTACCGAGCAGTACTTC.

With regard to this clone: The sample holds other DNA sequences that translate to the same CDR3. This sequence joins TRBV7-3 and TRBJ1-5; 7 positions agree with TRBD1. V lost 2 bases to trimming and J lost 7 bases; unmatched junction nucleotides: 2. Germline lookup yields CDR1 SGHTA and CDR2 FQGTGA. The CDR3 has 13 amino acids. CDR3: CASSLQGGQPQHF. The CDR3 DNA is TGTGCCAGCAGCTTACAGGGGGGCCAGCCCCAGCATTTT.

The chain carries TRBV7-2 and TRBJ2-5; 7 nucleotides line up with TRBD2. Looked up from germline, CDR1 is SGHTA and CDR2 is FQGNSA. V dropped 1 base and J dropped 7; count of bases not matched to a gene: 12. The CDR3 has 16 amino acids. CDR3 DNA sequence: TGTGCCAGCAGCTTAGGGCCCAGCTACGGGGAGGGGACCCAGTACTTC. It translates to CASSLGPSYGEGTQYF. The variable domain in full, completed from reference TRBV7-2 and TRBJ2-5, reads GAGVSQSPSNKVTEKGKDVELRCDPISGHTALYWYRQSLGQGLEFLIYFQGNSAPDKSGLPSDRFSAERTGGSVSTLTIQRTQQEDSAVYLCASSLGPSYGEGTQYFGPGTRLLVL.

This clone occurred a few times. This sequence joins TRBV4-2 and TRBJ2-3, with TRBD2 identical over 7 bases. The length of the CDR3 is 17 residues. Germline loops: CDR1 LGHNA, CDR2 YNFKEQ. V lost 0 bases, J lost 2 bases, and 8 bases stayed unmatched. The CDR3 protein is CASSQDPSGRNTDTQYF. CDR3 bases: TGTGCCAGCAGCCAAGACCCCTCCGGGAGGAACACAGATACGCAGTATTTT.

This clone has a single count. V is TRBV11-2 and J is TRBJ2-1; D possibly corresponds to TRBD2 (5 bases). V was clipped by 5 bases and J by 1 base, with 9 bases between them. The CDR3 has 14 amino acids. Germline CDR1 and CDR2: SGHAT and FQNNGV. The CDR3 coding sequence is TGTGCCAGCAGCCCCGGGGAGTCCTACAATGAGCAGTTCTTC. It encodes CASSPGESYNEQFF.